These T cell receptor beta chains were read from a single sample in a study of human T cells and chemical hapten exposure. TCRdb reanalysed the RACE reads using MiXCR and keeps one entry per CDR3 protein. The table lists more than 150,000 distinct CDR3 sequences, about 14% of them singletons. This material consisted of whole blood, taken in connection with sensitization to the hapten diphenylcyclopropenone (DPC). The receptors derive from a woman aged 30 to 39 with alopecia areata. Some clones in this sample may be carry-over from other donors' samples. CDR3s leave out the opening cysteine and the closing phenylalanine or tryptophan. Each record gives: J gene, clone size, V gene, CDR3 protein. Clone size is given for some rows only: seen once, a few or many times, or a class if the clone is expanded.

J: TRBJ1-6; size: many; V: TRBV5-1; CDR3: ASSRDLQGENSPLH
J: TRBJ2-5; size: NA; V: TRBV5-4; CDR3: ASSFRRFGQETQY
J: TRBJ2-7; size: few; V: TRBV7-9; CDR3: ASTLSGSGGYEQY
J: TRBJ1-6; size: NA; V: TRBV20-1; CDR3: SARRQGRVDNSPLH
J: TRBJ1-1; size: NA; V: TRBV29-1; CDR3: SVEGTGGTEAF
J: TRBJ2-7; size: NA; V: TRBV20-1; CDR3: STRASGGLGEQY
J: TRBJ1-5; size: NA; V: TRBV7-2; CDR3: ASTHRAGSNQPQH
J: TRBJ2-3; size: NA; V: TRBV4-3; CDR3: ASSQETSGGWADTQY
J: TRBJ2-5; size: few; V: TRBV25-1; CDR3: ASSDPPREETQY
J: TRBJ1-2; size: many; V: TRBV20-1; CDR3: SARGDTGDYNYGYT
J: TRBJ1-6; size: many; V: TRBV28; CDR3: ASQFGGGNSPLH
J: TRBJ1-1; size: many; V: TRBV6-2/TRBV6-3; CDR3: ASSYSNTQNTEAF
J: TRBJ2-7; size: few; V: TRBV29-1; CDR3: SVGKGGPGEQY
J: TRBJ2-5; size: once; V: TRBV5-6; CDR3: ASSYQTDSNQETQY
J: TRBJ1-2; size: NA; V: TRBV12-3/TRBV12-4; CDR3: ASSLLLRETYYGYT
J: TRBJ1-5; size: NA; V: TRBV4-3; CDR3: ASSQDWQNQPQH
J: TRBJ2-1; size: NA; V: TRBV2; CDR3: ASRRDSASYNEQF
J: TRBJ1-1; size: many; V: TRBV6-5; CDR3: ASSWDGLNTEAF
J: TRBJ1-1; size: NA; V: TRBV5-6; CDR3: ASSLEYAEAF
J: TRBJ2-1; size: few; V: TRBV7-9; CDR3: ASSLPAGGLGNEQF
J: TRBJ1-1; size: NA; V: TRBV27; CDR3: ASKRVDTEAF
J: TRBJ2-3; size: NA; V: TRBV20-1; CDR3: SARPGLAGVPDTQY
J: TRBJ2-7; size: NA; V: TRBV7-8; CDR3: ASTPSGGVPRQY
J: TRBJ1-3; size: few; V: TRBV7-9; CDR3: ASSPGEGRSGNTIY
J: TRBJ2-7; size: NA; V: TRBV7-6; CDR3: ASSPQTYSYEQY
J: TRBJ2-3; size: NA; V: TRBV3-1; CDR3: ASSQHRAEVGTDTQY
J: TRBJ1-1; size: NA; V: TRBV6-2/TRBV6-3; CDR3: ASKQGNTEAF